These 22 T cell receptor beta chains share one sample of origin, sequenced in a study of blood T cell repertoires in COVID-19. Measured with immunoSEQ multiplex PCR; TCRdb has only the in-frame clones, and not every one. The data show about 220,000 clones, about 79% seen once. Sequencing was performed on peripheral blood. These receptors all stem from a man aged 40-50 years who had recovered from COVID-19.

Concerning this clone itself: At the DNA level, this CDR3 is encoded by other sequences in the same sample as well. The J gene is TRBJ1-2, the V gene TRBV7-2; D perhaps matches TRBD1 (6 bases). The germline gives CDR1 SGHTA, CDR2 FQGNSA. V lost 5 bases and J 3 bases, leaving 10 bases between the germline ends. This CDR3 contains 13 residues. As DNA, the CDR3 is TGTGCCAGCAGCCTGACAGGCGACTATGGCTACACCTTC. This codes for CASSLTGDYGYTF.

The V call is TRBV3-1 (or the pseudogene TRBV3-2), the J call TRBJ2-3, with 7 bases lining up with TRBD2. V lost 6 bases to trimming and J lost 7 bases; unmatched junction nucleotides: 13. Germline loops: CDR1 LGHDT, CDR2 YNNKEL (reference sequence). This CDR3 is 15 amino acids long. CDR3 sequence (DNA): TGTGCCAGCAGTCCCTCCTACGGGGGGATGAATACGCAGTATTTT. It encodes CASSPSYGGMNTQYF.

The chain carries TRBV15 and TRBJ1-2; 8 bases align to TRBD1. Trimming cost V 1 base and J 0 bases; bases outside gene matches: 10. Germline V CDR1 and CDR2: LNHNV, YYDKDF (reference sequence). The length of the CDR3 is 18 residues. CDR3 nucleotides: TGTGCCACCAGCAGAGCGATAGGACAGGGACCCACTAACTATGGCTACACCTTC. It yields the protein CATSRAIGQGPTNYGYTF.

The V gene is TRBV15, the J gene TRBJ2-7; 7 bases line up with TRBD2. The junction had 9 bases not matched to a gene; V was cut back by 4 bases and J by 3 bases. From germline, CDR1 is LNHNV and CDR2 YYDKDF (reference sequence). CDR3 length equals 15 residues. The CDR3 DNA reads TGTGCCACCAGCAACCCGGTGGAGCGGGACTACGAGCAGTACTTC. Protein product: CATSNPVERDYEQYF.

A few counts support this clone. Different DNA sequences within this sample yield the same CDR3. The chain couples TRBV4-3 to TRBJ2-7; 10 bases match TRBD1. Germline V gene lookup returns CDR1 LGHNA and CDR2 YSLEER. The CDR3 is made up of 14 amino acids. With V trimmed by 3 bases and J by 4 bases, 3 bases remained unmatched. The chain's CDR3 is CASSQDRGTYEQYF. CDR3 bases: TGCGCCAGCAGCCAGGACAGGGGGACGTACGAGCAGTACTTC.

The rearrangement joins TRBV27 to TRBJ1-1; weak D call: TRBD1 (5 bases). Germline V gives CDR1 MNHEY, CDR2 SMNVEV (reference sequence). V dropped 5 bases and J dropped 4 bases, with 8 bases sitting between them. This CDR3 spans 12 amino acids. The CDR3 loop is CASSPGGTEAFF. CDR3 bases: TGTGCCAGCAGTCCGGGGGGCACTGAAGCTTTCTTT.

The rearrangement uses TRBV4-3 and TRBJ2-3, with D possibly being TRBD2 (5 bases). V was trimmed by 4 bases and J by 7 bases, leaving 18 bases between them. There are 15 residues in the CDR3. In germline, CDR1 is LGHNA, CDR2 YSLEER. The DNA for the CDR3 is TGCGCCAGCAGCCCGTTCAGCGGAGGCACGAATACGCAGTATTTT. Its protein is CASSPFSGGTNTQYF.

V is TRBV5-5 and J is TRBJ2-7, with D unresolved. CDR1 and CDR2 from the germline V gene are SGHKS and YYEKEE (reference sequence). CDR3 length equals 15 residues. Trimming shortened V by 0 bases and J by 0 bases, and 10 bases separated the two germline ends. CDR3 amino acids: CASSLVQSSSYEQYF. The CDR3 DNA is TGTGCCAGCAGCTTGGTACAGTCCAGCTCCTACGAGCAGTACTTC.

Here the CDR3 DNA reads TGCGCCAGCAGCCCGATGGGGAGCGAGGGCACTGAAGCTTTCTTT. Its protein product is CASSPMGSEGTEAFF. The chain uses TRBV5-1 and TRBJ1-1; the D is unclear. The CDR3 contains 15 residues. Germline CDR1 SGHRS, CDR2 YFSETQ. V gave up 4 bases and J gave up 4 bases, with 17 bases separating them. The variable domain in full, completed from reference TRBV5-1 and TRBJ1-1, reads KAGVTQTPRYLIKTRGQQVTLSCSPISGHRSVSWYQQTPGQGLQFLFEYFSETQRNKGNFPGRFSGRQFSNSRSEMNVSTLELGDSALYLCASSPMGSEGTEAFFGQGTRLTVV.

This clone was detected many times. The rearrangement links TRBV15 to TRBJ2-7; TRBD2 matches 14 bases. From germline, CDR1 is LNHNV and CDR2 YYDKDF (reference sequence). This CDR3 has 15 amino acids. Unmatched junction bases numbered 4, after V lost 5 bases and J lost 4 bases. Here the CDR3 DNA reads TGTGCCACCAGCCTGGGACTAGCGGGAGCATACGAGCAGTACTTC. Its protein is CATSLGLAGAYEQYF.

The rearrangement uses TRBV7-2 and TRBJ2-4; TRBD1 aligns across 7 bases. Losses at the gene ends were 5 bases for V and 6 bases for J; bases not matched to a gene: 10. This CDR3 is built from 15 residues. The V gene's germline CDR1 is SGHTA and CDR2 FQGNSA. CDR3 region: CASSPTPDRINIQYF. The CDR3 bases are TGTGCCAGCAGCCCAACCCCGGACAGGATAAACATTCAGTACTTC.

The V gene is TRBV5-1, the J gene TRBJ1-1; D not certain. Germline V lookup: CDR1 SGHRS, CDR2 YFSETQ. Deletions cut 5 bases from V and 2 bases from J, with 7 bases between. The length of the CDR3 is 12 residues. The CDR3: CASREPNTEAFF. In nucleotides, the CDR3 is TGCGCCAGCAGGGAGCCCAACACTGAAGCTTTCTTT.

The rearrangement links TRBV5-1 to TRBJ2-3; 13 nucleotides match TRBD2. V dropped 2 bases and J dropped 4; count of bases not matched to a gene: 1. This CDR3 is built from 15 residues. The germline CDR1 and CDR2 sequences are SGHRS and YFSETQ. CDR3 in DNA: TGCGCCAGCAGCTTTGGGACTAGCGGGGCAGATACGCAGTATTTT. It yields the protein CASSFGTSGADTQYF.

V and J are TRBV24-1 and TRBJ2-3; 10 bases align to TRBD1. The V segment lost 12 bases and the J segment 4 bases; nucleotides outside the gene matches: 6. There are 13 residues in the CDR3. Germline CDR1 is KGHDR and CDR2 is SFDVKD. The CDR3 DNA is TGTGCCTGCGGGGACAGGGGCGCAGATACGCAGTATTTT. It codes for CACGDRGADTQYF.

CDR3 in DNA: TGCAGCGTTCTAGAGGTCGGAGAGACCCAGTACTTC. Protein product: CSVLEVGETQYF. The chain recombines TRBV29-1 with TRBJ2-5, with D hard to call. Germline loops: CDR1 SQVTM, CDR2 ANQGSEA. The CDR3 is 12 amino acids. Trimming left V 5 bases short and J 4 bases short, with 11 bases between. Variable domain in full (rest from reference TRBV29-1 and TRBJ2-5): SAVISQKPSRDICQRGTSLTIQCQVDSQVTMMFWYRQQPGQSLTLIATANQGSEATYESGFVIDKFPISRPNLTFSTLTVSNMSPEDSSIYLCSVLEVGETQYFGPGTRLLVL.

This chain links TRBV7-9 with TRBJ2-7; TRBD1 matches at 7 bases. Germline values: CDR1 SEHNR, CDR2 FQNEAQ (reference sequence). The CDR3 has 16 amino acids. V was clipped by 5 bases and J by 3 bases; unmatched bases: 13. CDR3 sequence: CASSGWGQNTLYEQYF. The CDR3 nucleotides are TGTGCCAGCAGCGGATGGGGACAGAACACCCTCTACGAGCAGTACTTC.

The chain employs TRBV7-2 and TRBJ2-2; no clear D gene. V was cut by 5 bases and J by 5 bases, with 9 bases left in between. The CDR3 spans 13 residues. CDR1 SGHTA and CDR2 FQGNSA come from the germline V gene. CDR3: CASSLPQTGELFF. CDR3 in DNA: TGTGCCAGCAGCCTACCCCAAACCGGGGAGCTGTTTTTT.

The V gene is TRBV9, the J gene TRBJ2-7; the D gene is possibly TRBD2 (7 bases). The CDR3 length is 15 residues. V was pared by 4 bases and J by 6 bases, with 20 bases between. CDR1 SGDLS and CDR2 YYNGEE come from the germline V gene. Here the CDR3 reads CASSPRGASGTEQYF. The CDR3 DNA is TGTGCCAGCAGCCCTCGGGGGGCTAGCGGAACCGAGCAGTACTTC.

The V and J genes are TRBV27 and TRBJ1-1; TRBD1 matches 10 bases. CDR3 size: 17 residues. V lost 5 bases, J lost 4 bases, and 13 bases stayed unmatched. Germline-derived CDR1 and CDR2 are MNHEY and SMNVEV (reference sequence). The CDR3 DNA sequence: TGTGCCAGCAGTCCGGGACAGGGGAACATAAGGAGCACTGAAGCTTTCTTT. It specifies CASSPGQGNIRSTEAFF.

The chain recombines TRBV5-6 with TRBJ2-1; 7 bases fit TRBD2. Germline V gene sequence: CDR1 SGHDT, CDR2 YYEEEE. V was pared by 0 bases and J by 3 bases, with 9 bases of the junction left unmatched. The CDR3 has 17 amino acids. The CDR3 is CASSLGTSSGNYNEQFF. Here the CDR3 DNA reads TGTGCCAGCAGCTTGGGAACCTCGAGCGGGAACTACAATGAGCAGTTCTTC. Filled out from reference TRBV5-6 and TRBJ2-1, the complete variable domain reads DAGVTQSPTHLIKTRGQQVTLRCSPKSGHDTVSWYQQALGQGPQFIFQYYEEEERQRGNFPDRFSGHQFPNYSSELNVNALLLGDSALYLCASSLGTSSGNYNEQFFGPGTRLTVL.

The CDR3 bases are TGTGCCAGCAGTTACTCGAGGACTAGCGGGAGACAGGAGTTCTTC. This gives the protein CASSYSRTSGRQEFF. This sequence joins TRBV6-2 or TRBV6-3 and TRBJ2-1; TRBD2 matches 13 bases. The length of the CDR3 is 15 residues. J lost 14 bases, V lost 0 bases, and 7 bases had no gene match. From germline, CDR1 is MNHEY and CDR2 SVGEGT.

J is TRBJ2-7 and V is TRBV29-1; TRBD2 aligns across 7 bases. CDR1 is SQVTM and CDR2 is ANQGSEA in the germline V gene. This CDR3 has 16 amino acids. With V trimmed by 0 bases and J by 0 bases, 8 bases remained unmatched. In DNA, the CDR3 is TGCAGCGTTGAAGATCCGACGGGGGGTAGCTCCTACGAGCAGTACTTC. Protein: CSVEDPTGGSSYEQYF.